This T cell receptor (beta chain) derives from a study of shared clonotypes between healthy human individuals. Study summary: With ages of 18 to 49, the donors were a couple of women and a few men. CD4 naive cells filled three plates per donor, CD4 memory three, CD8 naive two and CD8 memory one.

In the source study's methods: From ImmunoSEQ came sequences covering only the junction and carrying no quality scores, so filtering differed. The table came from immunoSEQ multiplex PCR; TCRdb's copy has only in-frame clones and leaves some out. Clonal size and the V and J genes are those of that table, whereas D and trimming came from the DNA. The sample includes 600,000 or so clones, nearly 98% of them seen just once. With respect to this clone: The antigen is not known.

Germline loops: CDR1 SGHDN, CDR2 FVKESK. Germline trimming cut 4 bases from V and 5 bases from J; bases unmatched to any gene: 9. This CDR3 comprises 15 residues. Findings and caveats of the study: When compared with the clonotypes that were shared by all four sorted-subset donors, the non-shared clonotypes turned out to have lower generation probabilities.

Selected positively for CCR7 and CD45RO-negative, naive CD8 cells excluded terminally differentiated effector memory CD45RA+ cells. The TCR sequence derives from a man aged 25-45 years in good health. Sequencing was carried out using naive CD8+ T cells sorted from blood. This rearrangement joins TRBV14 to TRBJ1-2; 8 nucleotides match TRBD1. The CDR3 bases are TGTGCCAGCAGCCCTTGGACAGGGACGGGGTATGGCTACACCTTC. This codes for CASSPWTGTGYGYTF.